This note documents a single TCR beta chain sequence. The identical CDR3 is also encoded by other nucleotide sequences in the sample. The data derive from a study of T cell changes during pregnancy in multiple sclerosis. Clones were sequenced by immunoSEQ multiplex PCR, and TCRdb holds only the in-frame ones, with some missing. This table holds roughly 75,000 clones, 85% to 95% found once. Material: peripheral blood, obtained in the third trimester of pregnancy. The clonotype comes from a female donor in good health, enrolled as a control in a pregnancy study.

The DNA for the CDR3 is TGTGCCAGCAGCTTGGGGACAGGGGGCAAGAGCTCCTACGAGCAGTACTTC. Protein product: CASSLGTGGKSSYEQYF. The chain employs TRBV11-2 and TRBJ2-7, with TRBD1 identical over 12 bases. The J segment lost 0 bases and the V segment lost 3 bases, leaving 6 bases of the junction unmatched. Germline lookup yields CDR1 SGHAT and CDR2 FQNNGV. The CDR3 covers 17 residues.